This entry concerns a single T cell receptor beta chain. No cognate antigen has been identified for it. No base qualities exist here, and no much larger clone lies one base off it. The data originate from a study of shared clonotypes between healthy human individuals (dated by TCRdb to the early 2020s). Background for the entire study: The cohort comprised a couple of women and a few men aged 18 to 49 years. Per donor, three plates each were used for CD4 naive and CD4 memory, two for CD8 naive, and one for CD8 memory. Blood TCR repertoires of about 5 healthy adults were deeply sequenced to estimate repertoire size and the extent of clonotype sharing between individuals. To increase sequencing depth and limit assay-specific biases, TCR repertoire library preparation and sequencing were carried out by different laboratories using diverse techniques. Leukapheresis yielded between about 0.94 and 10 billion PBMCs per donor. The study at large found these results: Based on pairwise subsampling, the degree of clonotype sharing among donors was expected to be affected by sequencing depth. Higher generation probabilities were observed for clonotypes shared by all four sorted-subset donors than for non-shared clonotypes. Because the study included a small number of donors, the genetic and exposure-history diversity represented was limited. Incomplete sequencing was indicated by rarefaction of sorted-subset datasets, despite the large sequencing depth. Naive subsets generally had larger estimated clonotype richness than memory subsets did. Sampling was restricted to blood, and TCR repertoires in tissues likely differ from the TCR repertoires found in blood. Roughly 5.2% of naive CD4, 3.5% of naive CD8, roughly 2.4% of memory CD4, and 0.35% to 0.5% of memory CD8 clonotypes were shared across a handful of donors.

Taken from cysteine to phenylalanine, the CDR3 has 11 residues. Only the CDR3 DNA is retained, 33 bases long and in frame from the first base. Reading the germline V gene gives CDR1 MDHEN and CDR2 SYDVKM. V sheds 6 bases and J sheds 4 bases, leaving 7 bases between their ends. Healthy HIV-negative adults with no recently reported acute infections or vaccinations were included as donors. All donors were Caucasian adults living in Nashville, Tennessee, USA. Magnetic negative selection was used to enrich CD4+ T cells, after which naive cells were positively selected on CD45RA and the negative fraction became the memory subset. Blood was collected by leukapheresis, and PBMCs were isolated by Ficoll-Histopaque density gradient centrifugation and then cryopreserved in liquid nitrogen vapor phase. Analytical flow cytometry was used to check the purity and quantity of each magnetically sorted T cell population. Genomic DNA was isolated from each sorted fraction and quantified by UV absorbance on a Nanodrop 2000c.

Using the deep immunoSEQ assay, TCR CDR3 regions were amplified from genomic DNA by multiplex PCR. Extracted genomic DNA from each cell subset was distributed evenly across all wells of several immunoSEQ 96-well plates, and each plate was treated as a replicate. For sorted subsets, 200 to 250 ng of genomic DNA, equivalent to 30,000 or so T cell genomes, went into each replicate PCR. Purified libraries were quantified with a Qubit 3.0 fluorometer, sized on a Bioanalyzer 2100, and re-quantified with the KAPA Library Quantification kit. Each immunoSEQ 96-well plate was sequenced on its own single-read 150-cycle Illumina NextSeq 550 flow cell. Regarding the original processing steps: Because only junctional sequences without quality scores were contained in the immunoSEQ output, filtering matching that applied to full-length reads could not be performed. To assign V/J genes and CDR3, sequences were annotated using PyIR, a Python wrapper for IgBLAST v1.9, with IMGT germline references. Any read was removed if the V/J assignment was weak (E-value above 1e-6), the CDR3 was missing, or the read contained stop codons, out-of-frame junctions, or ambiguous translated residues. V3J clonotypes were defined as sequences sharing the same inferred V gene, J gene, and CDR3 amino acid sequence. Percentage overlap between repertoires was calculated by dividing the number of shared unique clonotypes by the size of the smaller repertoire. Richness of each repertoire was evaluated using RTK rarefaction, the Chao1 estimator, and Recon v2.1 estimates of unobserved clonotypes. Generation probabilities were computed with OLGA for all TCRbeta clonotypes obtained by the gDNA method from several donors. This immuneACCESS table, as held by TCRdb, lists in-frame sequences with V and J called but not all clones. Of the missing ones, under half trace to an unresolved V gene in checked studies; the others have no known cause. Clonal size and the V and J genes are those of that table, whereas D and trimming came from the DNA. This sample gives about 1.5 million clones in total; approximately 98% of them show up just once. The ten largest clonotypes hold roughly 0.42% of the sample.

This clonotype was obtained from a young man in good health. The sequenced material came from naive CD4+ T cells sorted from blood. What the cell subset or site label conveys for this sample: CD45RA+ positively selected. The sequence is built from TRBV28 and TRBJ2-7; the D segment cannot be called with confidence. For the CDR3, the sequence is CASRAIYEQYF. The DNA sequence follows: TGTGCCAGCAGAGCGATATACGAGCAGTACTTC. Reference TRBV28 and TRBJ2-7 proteins supply the regions before and after the CDR3; the full variable domain is: DVKVTQSSRYLVKRTGEKVFLECVQDMDHENMFWYRQDPGLGLRLIYFSYDVKMKEKGDIPEGYSVSREKKERFSLILESASTNQTSMYLCASRAIYEQYFGPGTRLTVT.